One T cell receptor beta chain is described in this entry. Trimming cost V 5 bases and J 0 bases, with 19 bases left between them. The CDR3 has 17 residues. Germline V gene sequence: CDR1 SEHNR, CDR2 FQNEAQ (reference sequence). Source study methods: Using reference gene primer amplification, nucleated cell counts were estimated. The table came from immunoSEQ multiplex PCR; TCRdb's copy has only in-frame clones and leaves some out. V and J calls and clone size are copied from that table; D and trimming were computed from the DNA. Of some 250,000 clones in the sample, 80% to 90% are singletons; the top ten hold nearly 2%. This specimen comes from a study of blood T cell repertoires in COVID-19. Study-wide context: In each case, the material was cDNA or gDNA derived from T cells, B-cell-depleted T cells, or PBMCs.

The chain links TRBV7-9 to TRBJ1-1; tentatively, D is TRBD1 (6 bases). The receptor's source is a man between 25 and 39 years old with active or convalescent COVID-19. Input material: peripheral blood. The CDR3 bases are TGTGCCAGCAGCCCGTCCCTAATGTGGGACATGAACACTGAAGCTTTCTTT. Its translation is CASSPSLMWDMNTEAFF.